This T cell receptor beta chain was sequenced during a study of cytomegalovirus exposure and HLA in healthy donors. There are a few counts of this clone. The antigen remains undetermined. V trimming: 6 bases; J trimming: 7 bases; junction bases outside the gene matches: 2. Germline CDR1 reads SNHLY; CDR2 reads FYNNEI. The CDR3 has 12 amino acids. This PCR relied on a set of 60 Vbeta primers and 13 Jbeta primers. The repertoire was sequenced with immunoSEQ multiplex PCR; TCRdb's copy has only in-frame clones and lacks some. The sample gives approximately 70,000 clones, just over 75% of which show up once; about 5.7% is in the top ten. Study-level findings and limits: CMV antigen specificity was confirmed in vitro for three CMV-associated chains.

J is TRBJ2-2 and V is TRBV2, with 7 bases identical to TRBD1. The material sequenced was PBMCs. The TCR was taken from a man in his fifties or sixties in good health and CMV-seronegative. The CDR3 sequence: CASRDRDGELFF. CDR3 nucleotide sequence: TGTGCCAGCAGAGACAGGGACGGGGAGCTGTTTTTT.